One T cell receptor (beta chain) is described in this entry. The CDR3 has 16 amino acids. The germline gives CDR1 SEHNR, CDR2 FQNEAQ (reference sequence). J gave up 8 bases and V 3 bases, and 10 bases lay outside the gene matches. This entry belongs to a study of CD8+CD57+ T cells in acquired aplastic anemia. CDR3 and TCR beta VDJ profiling relied on a genomic DNA template. TCRdb called the reads again in MiXCR, with one record for every CDR3 protein. Here the sample spans a few hundred thousand distinct CDR3 sequences, approximately 57% being singletons. Patients chosen for sequencing had CD8+CD57+ cells that had expanded, as shown by flow cytometry. Severe acquired aplastic anemia was present in every patient.

This sequence joins TRBV7-9 and TRBJ1-6, with TRBD1 matching 7 bases. Sequencing input: sorted CD4+, CD8+, or CD8+CD57+ T cells (not recorded which) from PBMCs. The sequence came from a human donor with aplastic anemia. CDR3 coding DNA: TGTGCCAGCAGCTTGACCCAGACAGGGTTGGATTCACCCCTCCACTTT. Encoded protein: CASSLTQTGLDSPLHF.